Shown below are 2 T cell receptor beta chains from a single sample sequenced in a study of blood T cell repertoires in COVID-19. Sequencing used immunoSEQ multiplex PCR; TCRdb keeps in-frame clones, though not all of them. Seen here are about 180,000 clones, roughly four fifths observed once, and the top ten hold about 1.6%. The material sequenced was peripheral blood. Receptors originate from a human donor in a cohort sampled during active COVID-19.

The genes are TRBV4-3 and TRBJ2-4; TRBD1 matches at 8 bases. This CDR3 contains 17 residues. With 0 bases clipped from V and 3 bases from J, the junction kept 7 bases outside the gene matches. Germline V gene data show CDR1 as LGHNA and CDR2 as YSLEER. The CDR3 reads CASSQEVQGVSKNIQYF. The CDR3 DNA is TGCGCCAGCAGCCAAGAGGTACAGGGGGTCAGCAAAAACATTCAGTACTTC.

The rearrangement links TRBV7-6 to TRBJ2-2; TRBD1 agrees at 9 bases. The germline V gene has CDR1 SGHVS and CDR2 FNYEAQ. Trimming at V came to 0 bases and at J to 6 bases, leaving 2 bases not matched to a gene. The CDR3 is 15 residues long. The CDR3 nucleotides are TGTGCCAGCAGCTTAGCCGGACAGGGGTCCGGGGAGCTGTTTTTT. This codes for CASSLAGQGSGELFF.